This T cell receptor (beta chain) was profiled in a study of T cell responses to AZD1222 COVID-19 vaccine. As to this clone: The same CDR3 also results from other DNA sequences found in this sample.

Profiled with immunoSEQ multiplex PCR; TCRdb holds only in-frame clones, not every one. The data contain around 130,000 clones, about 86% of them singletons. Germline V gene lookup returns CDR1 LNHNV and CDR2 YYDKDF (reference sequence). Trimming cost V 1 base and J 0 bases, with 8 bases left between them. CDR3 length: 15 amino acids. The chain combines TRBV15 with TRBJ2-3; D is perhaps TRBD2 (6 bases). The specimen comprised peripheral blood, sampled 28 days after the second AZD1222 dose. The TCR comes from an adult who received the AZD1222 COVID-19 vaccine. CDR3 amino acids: CATSRGAGSTDTQYF. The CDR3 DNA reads TGTGCCACCAGCAGAGGTGCGGGGAGCACAGATACGCAGTATTTT.